These 17 T cell receptor beta chains were sequenced from one sample in a study of lymphopenia after photon versus proton radiotherapy. Using immunoSEQ multiplex PCR, the repertoire was profiled, and TCRdb retains in-frame clones only, with some absent. The sample includes roughly 25,000 clones, roughly 90% seen only once; the top ten take around a fifth. The input for sequencing was peripheral blood, taken from a patient treated with photon-based radiotherapy. The origin of the receptors is a man aged 45-60 years with gastric cancer.

V usage is TRBV4-3 and J usage is TRBJ2-1, with no clear D. Trimming left V 0 bases short and J 7 bases short, with 7 bases between. This CDR3 is 13 amino acids long. Germline values: CDR1 LGHNA, CDR2 YSLEER. The CDR3 DNA reads TGCGCCAGCAGCCAAGAAGGGTGGAATGAGCAGTTCTTC. Amino acid sequence: CASSQEGWNEQFF.

This CDR3 reads CASSQDDSPLHF. Here the CDR3 DNA reads TGTGCCAGCAGCCAAGATGATTCACCCCTCCACTTT. The J gene is TRBJ1-6, the V gene TRBV14, with D uncertain. V lost 0 bases to trimming and J lost 8 bases, with 2 bases between them. The germline CDR1 and CDR2 sequences are SGHDN and FVKESK. The CDR3 has 12 amino acids.

The CDR3 loop is CASSRNSGGAGHPQFF. The DNA of the CDR3 is TGCGCCAGCAGCCGTAATAGCGGGGGGGCCGGACACCCCCAGTTCTTC. The chain employs TRBV5-1 and TRBJ2-1, with TRBD2 identical over 11 bases. After removal of 4 bases from V and 13 bases from J, the junction contained 16 bases not matched to a gene. The CDR3 spans 16 residues. Germline CDR1 SGHRS, CDR2 YFSETQ.

V usage is TRBV4-2 and J usage is TRBJ1-2; tentative D call: TRBD1 (5 bases). V was shortened by 0 bases and J by 4 bases, with 15 bases between the two germline ends. This CDR3 has 16 residues. Germline loops: CDR1 LGHNA, CDR2 YNFKEQ. The DNA of the CDR3 is TGTGCCAGCAGCCAAGATATTACAGGAGCCACCTATGGCTACACCTTC. Its translation is CASSQDITGATYGYTF.

V gene TRBV4-3 combines with J gene TRBJ2-1, with D perhaps given as TRBD1 or TRBD2 (5 bases each). The CDR3 contains 15 residues. V was trimmed by 1 base and J by 9 bases, leaving 16 bases between them. Germline V gene data show CDR1 as LGHNA and CDR2 as YSLEER. CDR3 loop: CASSQAGTWAPEQFF. The CDR3 nucleotides read TGCGCCAGCAGCCAAGCCGGGACGTGGGCCCCTGAGCAGTTCTTC.

The chain uses TRBV2 and TRBJ2-2; TRBD1 or TRBD2 may be the D gene (5 bases each). This CDR3 has 12 amino acids. Germline assignment: CDR1 SNHLY and CDR2 FYNNEI. The V end lost 6 bases, the J end lost 6 bases, and 8 bases lay between the germline ends. The CDR3 protein is CASSRGPGELFF. In nucleotides, the CDR3 is TGTGCCAGCAGCCGGGGACCCGGGGAGCTGTTTTTT.

This clone was seen just once. This chain joins TRBV6-6 and TRBJ1-2, with D possibly being TRBD1 (6 bases). Germline-derived CDR1 and CDR2 are MNHNY and SVGAGI (reference sequence). V shed 4 bases and J shed 3 bases, with 12 bases lying between them. The length of the CDR3 is 14 residues. This CDR3 is CASSSTGSYYGYTF. CDR3 coding DNA: TGTGCCAGCAGTTCTACAGGGTCCTACTATGGCTACACCTTC.

This chain uses TRBV19 with TRBJ1-5; no clear D. V was trimmed by 5 bases and J by 5 bases, leaving 10 bases between them. The CDR3 length is 13 residues. In germline, CDR1 is LNHDA, CDR2 SQIVND (reference sequence). Written as DNA, the CDR3 is TGTGCCAGTAGTCCCGGACTTTATCAGCCCCAGCATTTT. Translation gives CASSPGLYQPQHF. Using reference TRBV19 and TRBJ1-5 for the parts outside the CDR3, the full variable domain is DGGITQSPKYLFRKEGQNVTLSCEQNLNHDAMYWYRQDPGQGLRLIYYSQIVNDFQKGDIAEGYSVSREKKESFPLTVTSAQKNPTAFYLCASSPGLYQPQHFGDGTRLSIL.

The rearrangement joins TRBV11-2 to TRBJ2-7; possibly TRBD1 for D (5 bases). The germline V and J ends were trimmed by 1 base and 2 bases, with 9 bases remaining between them. This CDR3 has 14 amino acids. Germline CDR1 and CDR2: SGHAT and FQNNGV. Written as DNA, the CDR3 is TGTGCCAGCAGCTTAGGGATAGGGGCCTACGAGCAGTACTTC. Translated, it gives CASSLGIGAYEQYF.

This chain uses TRBV5-6 with TRBJ1-1; 9 bases are a match to TRBD1. This CDR3 is built from 14 residues. The ends lost 4 bases at V and 10 bases at J; junction bases unmatched: 11. Germline V gene sequence: CDR1 SGHDT, CDR2 YYEEEE. CDR3 loop: CASSTGQGTLGAFF. In nucleotides, the CDR3 is TGTGCCAGCAGCACGGGACAGGGAACTTTGGGAGCTTTCTTT.

This clone was seen more than once but under ten times. The V gene is TRBV7-8, the J gene TRBJ2-2; 9 bases are a match to TRBD2. V shed 0 bases, J shed 4 bases, and the junction held 0 bases outside the gene matches. The CDR3 contains 15 residues. Germline V gene lookup returns CDR1 SGHVS and CDR2 FQNEAQ. CDR3 coding DNA: TGTGCCAGCAGCTTAGCTAGCGGGGGCACCGGGGAGCTGTTTTTT. This gives the protein CASSLASGGTGELFF.

The chain employs TRBV20-1 and TRBJ1-4; D gene ambiguous. CDR3 length equals 11 residues. Germline V CDR1 and CDR2: DFQATT, SNEGSKA (reference sequence). Trimming shortened V by 0 bases and J by 8 bases, and 4 bases separated the two germline ends. CDR3 DNA sequence: TGCAGTGCTAGAGATCGGGAAAAACTGTTTTTT. As protein: CSARDREKLFF.

The DNA of the CDR3 is TGTGCCAGCTCACCCCGCAGGGGGGGGGCCAATGAGCAGTTCTTC. Protein: CASSPRRGGANEQFF. V and J are TRBV18 and TRBJ2-1; the D gene could be TRBD1 or TRBD2 (7 bases each). Trimming removed 3 bases from V and 6 bases from J, with 15 bases in between. CDR3 length: 15 residues. Germline V CDR1 and CDR2: KGHSH, LQKENI.

The chain recombines TRBV21-1 with TRBJ1-2. TRBV21-1 is deemed a pseudogene. CDR3 length: 17 amino acids. DNA for the CDR3: TGTGCCAGCAGCAAATTGGGCGGGGACGCAGCTAACTATGGCTACACCTTC. This gives the protein CASSKLGGDAANYGYTF.

The V and J genes are TRBV27 and TRBJ2-2; D not resolved. CDR3 length equals 13 residues. Trimming cost V 1 base and J 7 bases, with 7 bases left between them. Germline V lookup: CDR1 MNHEY, CDR2 SMNVEV (reference sequence). The CDR3 loop is CASSLFGVGELFF. CDR3 nucleotide sequence: TGTGCCAGCAGTTTATTTGGGGTCGGGGAGCTGTTTTTT.

The chain links TRBV2 to TRBJ2-6, with D possibly being TRBD1 (6 bases). Germline CDR1 is SNHLY and CDR2 is FYNNEI. The CDR3 runs to 15 residues. V lost 6 bases and J 0 bases, leaving 9 bases between the germline ends. The CDR3 nucleotides are TGTGCCAGCAGCGGACAGAGCTCTGGGGCCAACGTCCTGACTTTC. Encoded protein: CASSGQSSGANVLTF.

This chain links TRBV5-1 with TRBJ2-1; D is unclear. This CDR3 contains 15 residues. The germline V gene encodes CDR1 SGHRS and CDR2 YFSETQ. The V gene lost 4 bases and the J gene lost 5 bases, with 16 bases spanning the gap. The CDR3 coding sequence is TGCGCCAGCAGCGTTGAAGCCTCGGTCAACAATGAGCAGTTCTTC. Encoded protein: CASSVEASVNNEQFF.